The 28 T cell receptor beta chains below come from one sample, sequenced in a study of identical twins. TCRdb re-derived calls from the 5' RACE reads in MiXCR, one entry per CDR3 protein. Here the sample spans 350,000 or so distinct CDR3 sequences, roughly 9% being singletons. Sequencing was carried out using naive T cells sorted from blood. These receptors were taken from a woman aged 45-60 years in good health.

The chain combines TRBV9 with TRBJ1-1; TRBD1 might be the D (6 bases). The CDR3 is 14 residues long. V lost 0 bases and J 5 bases, leaving 11 bases between the germline ends. Germline V gene sequence: CDR1 SGDLS, CDR2 YYNGEE. The CDR3 region is CASSVDPGETEAFF. The CDR3 DNA reads as TGTGCCAGCAGCGTAGATCCAGGGGAAACTGAAGCTTTCTTT.

V is TRBV24-1 and J is TRBJ2-1; possibly TRBD1 or TRBD2 for D (5 bases each). Germline CDR1 reads KGHDR; CDR2 reads SFDVKD. V lost 9 bases and J lost 10, with 18 bases in between. CDR3 size: 13 residues. DNA of the CDR3: TGTGCCACCCTGGACCCTGGTCGGGGCGAGCAGTTCTTC. Amino acid sequence: CATLDPGRGEQFF.

This clonotype has more than one count but fewer than ten. The chain uses TRBV7-8 and TRBJ2-7, with 9 bases aligning to TRBD1. With 1 base clipped from V and 0 bases from J, the junction kept 4 bases outside the gene matches. This CDR3 region has 16 residues. Germline lookup yields CDR1 SGHVS and CDR2 FQNEAQ. The CDR3 spells CASSLVGTGTSYEQYV. CDR3 DNA: TGTGCCAGCAGCTTAGTCGGGACAGGGACCTCCTACGAGCAGTACGTC.

Remarks on this clonotype: Since no conserved phenylalanine or tryptophan closes the CDR3, a read error is the likely cause. J is TRBJ1-2 and V is TRBV14; D remains ambiguous. The germline V gene encodes CDR1 SGHDN and CDR2 FVKESK. V lost 6 bases, J lost 4 bases, and 15 bases lay in between. This CDR3 is 14 amino acids long. The CDR3, as DNA: TGTGCCAGCAGTGGACGTCTGGGAGCCTATGGCTACACCTCC. Translated: CASSGRLGAYGYTS.

J is TRBJ1-3 and V is TRBV12-3 or TRBV12-4; D is undetermined. V was trimmed by 6 bases and J by 4 bases, leaving 13 bases between them. The CDR3 contains 14 residues. The CDR3 DNA follows: TGTGCCAGCAGACCAGGACGAAGGGGAAACACCATATATTTT. It yields the protein CASRPGRRGNTIYF.

In its sample, this clonotype was seen many times. The chain couples TRBV28 to TRBJ1-2, with D possibly matching TRBD1 (5 bases). The V gene lost 6 bases and the J gene lost 1 base, with 12 bases spanning the gap. Germline-derived CDR1 and CDR2 are MDHEN and SYDVKM. This CDR3 is 14 amino acids long. The CDR3 DNA sequence: TGTGCCAGCAGGGAGGGGACGGTTAACTATGGCTACACCTTC. It codes for CASREGTVNYGYTF.

V is TRBV29-1 and J is TRBJ2-1; 10 nucleotides align to TRBD2. Germline values: CDR1 SQVTM, CDR2 ANQGSEA. V shed 4 bases and J 6 bases; nucleotides not matched to a gene: 6. This CDR3 is built from 14 residues. Here the CDR3 reads CSVALRTSGNEQFF. As DNA, the CDR3 is TGCAGCGTTGCCCTACGGACTAGCGGCAATGAGCAGTTCTTC.

The chain is built from TRBV12-3 or TRBV12-4 and TRBJ1-4, with unresolved D. The CDR3 runs to 15 residues. Trimming removed 8 bases from V and 8 bases from J, with 21 bases in between. As DNA, the CDR3 is TGTGCCAGCCGAGTTATGAGGAATTTCGCGGAAAAACTGTTTTTT. It is translated as CASRVMRNFAEKLFF.

This clonotype has just one count. The CDR3 reads CASSESTTDTQYF. The CDR3 bases are TGCGCCAGCAGTGAGTCCACCACAGATACGCAGTATTTT. The J gene is TRBJ2-3, the V gene TRBV10-1; D uncertain. CDR3 size: 13 residues. Germline assignment: CDR1 WNHNN and CDR2 SYGVQD (reference sequence). The V gene lost 0 bases and the J gene lost 2 bases, with 3 bases spanning the gap.

This clonotype was detected only a few times. J is TRBJ2-1 and V is TRBV3-1; TRBD2 might be the D (6 bases). The V gene's germline CDR1 is LGHDT and CDR2 YNNKEL (reference sequence). Deletions cut 0 bases from V and 4 bases from J, with 10 bases between. There are 15 residues in the CDR3. The CDR3 reads CASSQEGDWYNEQFF. The CDR3 DNA follows: TGTGCCAGCAGCCAAGAAGGGGACTGGTACAATGAGCAGTTCTTC.

The genes are TRBV12-3 or TRBV12-4 and TRBJ1-6; no clear D. The CDR3 runs 16 residues. Deletions cut 0 bases from V and 5 bases from J, with 11 bases between. The CDR3, as DNA: TGTGCCAGCAGTTTAGCGCCGGGCGGGAATAATTCACCCCTCCACTTT. Its protein product is CASSLAPGGNNSPLHF.

CDR3 in DNA: TGCGCCAGCAGCTTGGGGGACAGGGGGCCCCATGAAGCTTTCTTT. Translation: CASSLGDRGPHEAFF. The chain is built from TRBV5-1 and TRBJ1-1; 12 bases align to TRBD1. CDR1 is SGHRS and CDR2 is YFSETQ in the germline V gene. The CDR3 contains 15 residues. V lost 0 bases and J lost 7; bases outside the gene matches: 4.

In its sample, this clonotype was seen a few times. This chain joins TRBV20-1 and TRBJ1-5; 11 nucleotides align to TRBD1. The CDR3 loop spans 15 amino acids. Germline loops: CDR1 DFQATT, CDR2 SNEGSKA (reference sequence). J was trimmed by 7 bases and V by 2 bases; bases with no gene match: 7. CDR3: CSARTGQGVIQPQHF. For the CDR3, the DNA is TGCAGTGCTAGAACGGGACAGGGGGTCATACAGCCCCAGCATTTT.

This clonotype showed up many times. This chain links TRBV5-1 with TRBJ1-2; 9 bases map to TRBD1. J lost 8 bases, V lost 3 bases, and 5 bases had no gene match. This CDR3 comprises 13 residues. Germline V CDR1 and CDR2: SGHRS, YFSETQ. CDR3 sequence reads: CASSSGTGFGYTF. CDR3 DNA: TGCGCCAGCAGCTCCGGGACAGGGTTCGGCTACACCTTC.

There are many counts of this clonotype. The genes are TRBV29-1 and TRBJ2-1; 9 nucleotides line up with TRBD2. Per the germline V gene, CDR1 is SQVTM and CDR2 is ANQGSEA. The CDR3 length is 14 residues. Trimming took 7 bases from V and 8 from J; bases not matched to a gene: 12. Here the CDR3 DNA reads TGCAGCGCTGGAGGCGGGAGGGCCGTATATGAGCAGTTCTTC. It codes for CSAGGGRAVYEQFF.

This clonotype has only a few counts. V usage is TRBV6-5 and J usage is TRBJ2-1; 11 bases align to TRBD1. Germline assignment: CDR1 MNHEY and CDR2 SVGAGI. This CDR3 spans 14 amino acids. With 6 bases clipped from V and 7 bases from J, the junction kept 5 bases outside the gene matches. CDR3 DNA: TGTGCCAGCAGAGACGGGACAGGGGGTAATGAGCAGTTCTTC. Amino acid sequence: CASRDGTGGNEQFF.

This clonotype appeared a few times. The chain is built from TRBV20-1 and TRBJ2-3; D is perhaps TRBD2 (7 bases). The CDR3 is made up of 14 amino acids. The germline CDR1 and CDR2 sequences are DFQATT and SNEGSKA (reference sequence). The V end was cut by 5 bases, the J end by 1 base, with 13 bases between. CDR3 residues: CSAGGGLGTDTQYF. The CDR3 nucleotides are TGCAGTGCTGGGGGGGGGCTGGGCACAGATACGCAGTATTTT.

The sample holds a few counts of this clonotype. The chain combines TRBV12-3 or TRBV12-4 with TRBJ1-1, with TRBD1 matching 7 bases. The trim removed 6 bases at V and 6 bases at J, leaving 7 bases unmatched. The CDR3 has 13 amino acids. This CDR3 reads CASSYSDRAEAFF. The DNA of the CDR3 is TGTGCCAGCAGCTATTCCGACAGGGCTGAAGCTTTCTTT.

The V call is TRBV5-1, the J call TRBJ2-3; D uncertain. Germline V gene lookup returns CDR1 SGHRS and CDR2 YFSETQ. This CDR3 has 14 amino acids. Trimming left V 0 bases short and J 2 bases short, with 7 bases between. The CDR3 region is CASSLATPTDTQYF. The CDR3 DNA reads as TGCGCCAGCAGCTTGGCTACCCCCACAGATACGCAGTATTTT.

This clonotype turned up a few times. This chain links TRBV18 with TRBJ2-3; TRBD2 matches 13 bases. The CDR3 loop spans 14 amino acids. J gave up 4 bases and V 8 bases, and 3 bases lay outside the gene matches. The germline V gene encodes CDR1 KGHSH and CDR2 LQKENI. The CDR3 nucleotides read TGTGCCAGCACCGGACTAGCGGGAGCAGATACGCAGTATTTT. It specifies CASTGLAGADTQYF. The full variable domain, in which reference TRBV18 and TRBJ2-3 provide the parts outside the CDR3, is NAGVMQNPRHLVRRRGQEARLRCSPMKGHSHVYWYRQLPEEGLKFMVYLQKENIIDESGMPKERFSAEFPKEGPSILRIQQVVRGDSAAYFCASTGLAGADTQYFGPGTRLTVL.

This sequence joins TRBV3-1 and TRBJ2-1, with 8 nucleotides matching TRBD1. The trim removed 3 bases at V and 6 bases at J, leaving 7 bases unmatched. CDR3 size: 15 residues. CDR1 is LGHDT and CDR2 is YNNKEL in the germline V gene (reference sequence). The CDR3 DNA reads as TGTGCCAGCAGCCAGGACAGGGAAGGTAGCAATGAGCAGTTCTTC. Amino acids: CASSQDREGSNEQFF.

This clonotype was counted a few times. The V gene is TRBV7-2, the J gene TRBJ2-3; 12 nucleotides match TRBD1. This CDR3 contains 17 residues. Germline V gives CDR1 SGHTA, CDR2 FQGNSA. J gave up 2 bases and V 5 bases, and 8 bases lay outside the gene matches. The CDR3 here is CASSPSGTGGFTDTQYF. The CDR3 region has the DNA TGTGCCAGCAGCCCATCCGGGACAGGGGGCTTCACAGATACGCAGTATTTT. The full variable domain, rest sourced from reference TRBV7-2 and TRBJ2-3, is GAGVSQSPSNKVTEKGKDVELRCDPISGHTALYWYRQSLGQGLEFLIYFQGNSAPDKSGLPSDRFSAERTGGSVSTLTIQRTQQEDSAVYLCASSPSGTGGFTDTQYFGPGTRLTVL.

This clonotype showed up many times. The chain is built from TRBV29-1 and TRBJ2-1, with 12 bases that match TRBD2. V trimming: 0 bases; J trimming: 9 bases; junction bases outside the gene matches: 9. The V gene's germline CDR1 is SQVTM and CDR2 ANQGSEA. The CDR3 is 16 amino acids. The CDR3 DNA sequence: TGCAGCGTTGAAGATAGGCTAGCGGGAGGGCCGGTTGAGCAGTTCTTC. Its protein product is CSVEDRLAGGPVEQFF.

This chain uses TRBV2 with TRBJ2-7; D is ambiguous. Trimming removed 6 bases at V and 3 bases at J, with 12 bases between. This CDR3 region has 13 residues. In germline, CDR1 is SNHLY, CDR2 FYNNEI. As DNA, the CDR3 is TGTGCCAGCAGCGATTACATAGACTACGAGCAGTACGTC. Residues: CASSDYIDYEQYV.

In this sample, this clonotype turned up a few times. The CDR3 sequence is CASSRDQKGGREPQHF. In DNA, the CDR3 is TGCGCCAGCAGTCGGGATCAGAAAGGGGGTCGGGAGCCCCAGCATTTT. This chain links TRBV4-1 with TRBJ1-5, with D perhaps TRBD1 (6 bases). CDR3 length: 16 amino acids. V shed 6 bases and J shed 8 bases, with 23 bases lying between them. The germline gives CDR1 MGHRA, CDR2 YSYEKL.

This clonotype was counted ten times or more. This CDR3 reads CASSSLISTDTQYF. The CDR3, as DNA: TGCGCCAGCAGCTCACTGATTAGCACAGATACGCAGTATTTT. The chain couples TRBV5-1 to TRBJ2-3; no clear D. Looked up from germline, CDR1 is SGHRS and CDR2 is YFSETQ. The ends were cut back, 3 bases at V and 0 bases at J, with 8 bases in the middle. This CDR3 contains 14 residues.

This clonotype was observed a handful of times. V gene TRBV7-2 combines with J gene TRBJ2-3, with D unresolved. The germline V and J ends were trimmed by 4 bases and 6 bases, with 11 bases remaining between them. Looked up from germline, CDR1 is SGHTA and CDR2 is FQGNSA. The CDR3 contains 13 residues. The CDR3 protein is CASSSLKEDTQYF. The CDR3 bases are TGTGCCAGCAGCTCCCTCAAGGAGGATACGCAGTATTTT.

Only a few counts were recorded for this clonotype. The rearrangement uses TRBV5-1 and TRBJ2-5; D is perhaps TRBD1 or TRBD2 (6 bases each). Trimming shortened V by 4 bases and J by 4 bases, and 17 bases separated the two germline ends. CDR3 size: 15 residues. Germline loops: CDR1 SGHRS, CDR2 YFSETQ. DNA for the CDR3: TGCGCCAGCAGCCACACCGAGGGGGGCGGAGAGACCCAGTACTTC. Its protein is CASSHTEGGGETQYF.